The rows below give T cell receptor beta chains drawn from one sample of a study of control samples from healthy donors and cancer patients. Profiled with immunoSEQ multiplex PCR; TCRdb holds only in-frame clones, not every one. The sample lists 95,000 to 130,000 clones, about 93% seen once, with over 2.5% in the top ten. The sample comprised blood. These TCRs come from a young man in good health. The CDR3 runs from the conserved cysteine through the conserved F or W. Each record gives: V gene, clone size, J gene, D gene, CDR3 DNA, CDR3 protein. A D gene is named only where the DNA matches it firmly. Only some rows state a clone size, as once, few, many or a class for expanded clones.

v_gene: TRBV6-6
abundance: .
j_gene: TRBJ2-2
d_gene: .
CDR3nt: TGTGCCAGCAGCCAATCTCTTATGAACACCGGGGAGCTGTTTTTT
CDR3aa: CASSQSLMNTGELFF

v_gene: TRBV6-5
abundance: .
j_gene: TRBJ2-2
d_gene: .
CDR3nt: TGTGCCACCAAGACCTACCGAGGGGAGCTGTTTTTT
CDR3aa: CATKTYRGELFF

v_gene: TRBV6-5
abundance: .
j_gene: TRBJ2-1
d_gene: TRBD1
CDR3nt: TGTGCCAGCAGTACCGCGACAGGGGGCCTGCGGCAGTTCTTC
CDR3aa: CASSTATGGLRQFF

v_gene: TRBV4-1
abundance: .
j_gene: TRBJ2-7
d_gene: .
CDR3nt: TGCGCCAGCAGCCAAGATGGGACGTGGCAGTACTTC
CDR3aa: CASSQDGTWQYF

v_gene: TRBV3-1/TRBV3-2
abundance: .
j_gene: TRBJ1-2
d_gene: TRBD1
CDR3nt: TGTGCCAGCAGCCTTGGGACAGGGGGGAATTCCTTC
CDR3aa: CASSLGTGGNSF

v_gene: TRBV6-5
abundance: few
j_gene: TRBJ1-2
d_gene: .
CDR3nt: TGTGCCGGAACGGATTCCCTGCGCTATGGCTACACCTTC
CDR3aa: CAGTDSLRYGYTF

v_gene: TRBV30
abundance: .
j_gene: TRBJ2-1
d_gene: .
CDR3nt: TGTGCCTGGAGTGTATTAGGATTCCCCCTCCGCAATGAGCAGTTCTTC
CDR3aa: CAWSVLGFPLRNEQFF

v_gene: TRBV24-1
abundance: .
j_gene: TRBJ2-1
d_gene: TRBD1
CDR3nt: TGTGCCACCAGTGATTCCCAACCGGGACAGGGACCCACCAATGAGCAGTTCTTC
CDR3aa: CATSDSQPGQGPTNEQFF

v_gene: TRBV24-1
abundance: .
j_gene: TRBJ2-1
d_gene: .
CDR3nt: TGTGCCACCAGTAGCCCCGCCTACAATGAGCAGTTCTTC
CDR3aa: CATSSPAYNEQFF

v_gene: TRBV3-1/TRBV3-2
abundance: .
j_gene: TRBJ2-5
d_gene: .
CDR3nt: TGTGCCAGCAGCCAAGGGGACGAAGAGACCCAGTACTTC
CDR3aa: CASSQGDEETQYF

v_gene: TRBV15
abundance: .
j_gene: TRBJ1-2
d_gene: .
CDR3nt: TGTGCCACCAGCAGAGTGGAAAGGTCAGCTGGCTACACCTTC
CDR3aa: CATSRVERSAGYTF

v_gene: TRBV10-3
abundance: .
j_gene: TRBJ2-7
d_gene: TRBD1
CDR3nt: TGTGCCATCAGTGAGTCCCTGGGACAGGGGGTAGACGAGCAGTACTTC
CDR3aa: CAISESLGQGVDEQYF

v_gene: TRBV14
abundance: .
j_gene: TRBJ1-2
d_gene: TRBD1
CDR3nt: TGTGCCAGCAGCCGAATCTCCGGGACAGGGAACTATGGCTACACCTTC
CDR3aa: CASSRISGTGNYGYTF

v_gene: TRBV6-5
abundance: .
j_gene: TRBJ2-2
d_gene: TRBD1
CDR3nt: TGTGCCACCCGACAGGGGGACGTGAACACCGGGGAGCTGTTTTTT
CDR3aa: CATRQGDVNTGELFF

v_gene: TRBV11-2
abundance: .
j_gene: TRBJ2-6
d_gene: .
CDR3nt: TGTGCCAGCAGCTTACCCAAGGGCAGGGAGAACTCTGGGGCCAACGTCCTGACTTTC
CDR3aa: CASSLPKGRENSGANVLTF

v_gene: TRBV4-2
abundance: .
j_gene: TRBJ2-7
d_gene: TRBD1
CDR3nt: TGTGCCAGCAGCCAAGCCTTTGGACAGGCCGCTGGCGAGCAGTACTTC
CDR3aa: CASSQAFGQAAGEQYF

v_gene: TRBV3-1/TRBV3-2
abundance: .
j_gene: TRBJ1-3
d_gene: .
CDR3nt: TGTGCCAGCACCCCCGGCACCACGCGAAACACCATATATTTT
CDR3aa: CASTPGTTRNTIYF

v_gene: TRBV11-1
abundance: .
j_gene: TRBJ2-3
d_gene: .
CDR3nt: TGTGCCAGCAGCTTGACTGCCTCCGGAGATACGCAGTATTTT
CDR3aa: CASSLTASGDTQYF

v_gene: TRBV4-1
abundance: .
j_gene: TRBJ2-5
d_gene: .
CDR3nt: TGCGCCAGCAACCAAGAGGGGGGCCGGTGGCAAGAGACCCAGTACTTC
CDR3aa: CASNQEGGRWQETQYF

v_gene: TRBV27
abundance: .
j_gene: TRBJ1-2
d_gene: .
CDR3nt: TGTGCCAGCAGTCCCCCACGGTCACACTATGGCTACACCTTC
CDR3aa: CASSPPRSHYGYTF

v_gene: TRBV15
abundance: .
j_gene: TRBJ1-1
d_gene: .
CDR3nt: TGTGCCACCAGCAGACCCCTGGAGACCACTGAAGCTTTCTTT
CDR3aa: CATSRPLETTEAFF

v_gene: TRBV2
abundance: .
j_gene: TRBJ1-5
d_gene: TRBD1
CDR3nt: TGTGCCAGCAGTGCAACGACAGGGGATCAGCCCCAGCATTTT
CDR3aa: CASSATTGDQPQHF

v_gene: TRBV11-2
abundance: .
j_gene: TRBJ2-5
d_gene: .
CDR3nt: TGTGCCAGCAGCTACGGGGCAGTCCGTATCCAGTACTTC
CDR3aa: CASSYGAVRIQYF

v_gene: TRBV18
abundance: once
j_gene: TRBJ1-1
d_gene: .
CDR3nt: TGTGCCAGCTCACTAAACCAGGTCGGCAACACTGAAGCTTTCTTT
CDR3aa: CASSLNQVGNTEAFF

v_gene: TRBV4-2
abundance: .
j_gene: TRBJ2-1
d_gene: .
CDR3nt: TGTGCCAGCAGCCAAGCCTCCCAGCCCTCCTTGGATGAGCAGTTCTTC
CDR3aa: CASSQASQPSLDEQFF

v_gene: TRBV5-8
abundance: .
j_gene: TRBJ2-5
d_gene: .
CDR3nt: TGTGCCAGCAGCTTTAACAGGCCCCAAGAGACCCAGTACTTC
CDR3aa: CASSFNRPQETQYF